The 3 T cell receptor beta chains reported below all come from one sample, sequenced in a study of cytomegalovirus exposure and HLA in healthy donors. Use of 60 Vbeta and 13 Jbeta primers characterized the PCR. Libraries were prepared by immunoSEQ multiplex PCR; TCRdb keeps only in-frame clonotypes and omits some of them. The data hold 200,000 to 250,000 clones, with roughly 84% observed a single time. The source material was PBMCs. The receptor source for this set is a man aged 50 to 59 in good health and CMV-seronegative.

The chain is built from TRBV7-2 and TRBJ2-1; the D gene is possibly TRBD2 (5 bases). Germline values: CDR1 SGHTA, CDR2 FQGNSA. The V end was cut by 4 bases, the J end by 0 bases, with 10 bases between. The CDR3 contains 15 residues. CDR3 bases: TGTGCCAGCAGCTCTGCGGGCCTCTCCTACAATGAGCAGTTCTTC. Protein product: CASSSAGLSYNEQFF.

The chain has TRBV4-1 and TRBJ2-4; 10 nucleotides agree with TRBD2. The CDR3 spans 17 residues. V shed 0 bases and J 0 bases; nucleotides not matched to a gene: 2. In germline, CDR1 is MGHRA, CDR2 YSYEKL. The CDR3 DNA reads TGCGCCAGCAGCCAAGAAGGACTAGCGGTAGCCAAAAACATTCAGTACTTC. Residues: CASSQEGLAVAKNIQYF.

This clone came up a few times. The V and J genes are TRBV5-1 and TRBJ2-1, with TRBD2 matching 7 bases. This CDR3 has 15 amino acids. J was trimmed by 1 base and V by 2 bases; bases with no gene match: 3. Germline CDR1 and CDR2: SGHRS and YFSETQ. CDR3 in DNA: TGCGCCAGCAGCTTTCCGCGGGAGTCCTACAATGAGCAGTTCTTC. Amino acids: CASSFPRESYNEQFF.